This T cell receptor (beta chain) derives from a study of T cell responses to AZD1222 COVID-19 vaccine. The data were produced by immunoSEQ multiplex PCR, yet TCRdb's version contains in-frame clones alone and is incomplete. The repertoire has 100,000 to 150,000 clones, 84% of them found once; the top ten carry about 27%. Both about-4-week and about-12-week second-dose recipients were combined. Comments on this clone: As yet, its antigen is unknown.

Study-level findings and limits: Repertoire sampling was restricted to post-peak T cell response timepoints. At baseline, just six AZD1222 recipients tested seropositive.

Sequenced here: peripheral blood, sampled 28 days after the second AZD1222 dose. This receptor was obtained from an adult who received the AZD1222 COVID-19 vaccine.

CDR3 bases: TGTGCCAGCAGCTCCGGACAGGGTACCCACGAGCAGTACTTC. Protein product: CASSSGQGTHEQYF. The gene calls are TRBV7-9 and TRBJ2-7; 8 bases align to TRBD1. Germline V gene data show CDR1 as SEHNR and CDR2 as FQNEAQ (reference sequence). V gave up 4 bases and J gave up 5 bases; unmatched junction bases: 7. This CDR3 has 14 amino acids.